The next 26 T cell receptor beta chains were all read from a single sample in a study of blood T cell repertoires in COVID-19. Only in-frame clones appear in the TCRdb table, and some are missing; sequencing was by immunoSEQ multiplex PCR. Among approximately 440,000 clones listed, roughly 88% were seen once. The specimen sequenced was PBMCs or T cells enriched from blood (not recorded which). The receptors derive from a young man who had recovered from COVID-19.

The V and J genes are TRBV7-9 and TRBJ1-2; D ambiguous. Germline CDR1 is SEHNR and CDR2 is FQNEAQ (reference sequence). The length of the CDR3 is 12 residues. V shed 4 bases and J shed 3 bases, with 6 bases lying between them. The DNA of the CDR3 is TGTGCCAGCAGCTCCTCCGACTATGGCTACACCTTC. Encoded protein: CASSSSDYGYTF.

This clone was recorded a few times. The CDR3 loop is CASSDGQGEGYTF. CDR3 coding DNA: TGTGCCAGCAGCGACGGACAGGGAGAGGGCTACACCTTC. V gene TRBV7-9 combines with J gene TRBJ1-2; TRBD1 matches at 8 bases. V lost 5 bases and J lost 8; bases outside the gene matches: 7. Germline CDR1 SEHNR, CDR2 FQNEAQ (reference sequence). There are 13 residues in the CDR3. Full variable domain (outside the CDR3, taken from reference TRBV7-9 and TRBJ1-2): DTGVSQNPRHKITKRGQNVTFRCDPISEHNRLYWYRQTLGQGPEFLTYFQNEAQLEKSRLLSDRFSAERPKGSFSTLEIQRTEQGDSAMYLCASSDGQGEGYTFGSGTRLTVV.

The chain couples TRBV12-3 or TRBV12-4 to TRBJ1-2; no reliable D call. The V gene lost 8 bases and the J gene lost 3 bases, with 7 bases spanning the gap. The CDR3 spans 11 residues. The CDR3 sequence: CASYRDYGYTF. CDR3 nucleotide sequence: TGTGCCAGCTATAGAGACTATGGCTACACCTTC.

The rearrangement joins TRBV30 to TRBJ2-2, with D possibly being TRBD2 (6 bases). CDR1 is GTSNPN, CDR2 SVGIG, per germline (reference sequence). The CDR3 has 12 residues. Trimming shortened V by 3 bases and J by 8 bases, and 10 bases separated the two germline ends. The CDR3 nucleotides read TGTGCCTGGAGAGAAGGGAGGGGGGAGCTGTTTTTT. This sequence encodes CAWREGRGELFF.

The CDR3 sequence: CASSSSRGAGMWYEQYF. CDR3 in DNA: TGTGCCAGCAGCTCCTCCCGTGGGGCGGGAATGTGGTACGAGCAGTACTTC. The V gene is TRBV5-6, the J gene TRBJ2-7; a weak D match, TRBD2 (6 bases). In germline, CDR1 is SGHDT, CDR2 YYEEEE. This CDR3 contains 17 residues. Trimming shortened V by 3 bases and J by 4 bases, and 23 bases separated the two germline ends.

This clone was detected many times. This rearrangement joins TRBV5-5 to TRBJ1-1; 9 bases match TRBD1. The germline gives CDR1 SGHKS, CDR2 YYEKEE (reference sequence). V trimming: 4 bases; J trimming: 4 bases; junction bases outside the gene matches: 5. The CDR3 length is 14 residues. CDR3 residues: CASSRQGGGTEAFF. In DNA form, the CDR3 reads TGTGCCAGCAGCCGACAGGGGGGCGGCACTGAAGCTTTCTTT. Filled out from reference TRBV5-5 and TRBJ1-1, the complete variable domain reads DAGVTQSPTHLIKTRGQQVTLRCSPISGHKSVSWYQQVLGQGPQFIFQYYEKEERGRGNFPDRFSARQFPNYSSELNVNALLLGDSALYLCASSRQGGGTEAFFGQGTRLTVV.

This clone showed up just once. The chain joins TRBV3-1 (or the pseudogene TRBV3-2) to TRBJ2-7, with D possibly being TRBD2 (5 bases). Germline CDR1 and CDR2: LGHDT and YNNKEL (reference sequence). The CDR3 extends over 15 amino acids. The V end was cut by 0 bases, the J end by 2 bases, with 11 bases between. The CDR3: CASSQEAARAYEQYF. The CDR3 bases are TGTGCCAGCAGCCAAGAAGCAGCGCGGGCCTACGAGCAGTACTTC.

A note on this clone: A much more abundant neighbour one base away suggests this may be a read error. The chain employs TRBV27 and TRBJ1-2; 7 positions agree with TRBD1. This CDR3 spans 13 amino acids. The trim removed 2 bases at V and 4 bases at J, leaving 1 base unmatched. In germline, CDR1 is MNHEY, CDR2 SMNVEV (reference sequence). CDR3 coding DNA: TGTGCCAGCAGTTTAAGACAGGGCTATGGCTACACCTTC. As protein: CASSLRQGYGYTF.

The gene calls are TRBV6-5 and TRBJ1-4; a possible D gene is TRBD1 (6 bases). CDR3 length: 15 residues. Deletions cut 4 bases from V and 7 bases from J, with 16 bases between. CDR1 is MNHEY and CDR2 is SVGAGI in the germline V gene. CDR3 amino acids: CASSSSGTPREKLFF. For the CDR3, the DNA is TGTGCCAGCAGTTCCTCAGGGACACCGCGTGAAAAACTGTTTTTT.

In DNA form, the CDR3 reads TGTGCCAGCGGGGCAGGGCGCGGCTACACCTTC. As protein: CASGAGRGYTF. The chain is built from TRBV6-5 and TRBJ1-2, with D maybe TRBD1 (5 bases). There are 11 residues in the CDR3. V was shortened by 8 bases and J by 8 bases, with 12 bases between the two germline ends. The germline V gene has CDR1 MNHEY and CDR2 SVGAGI.

This chain joins TRBV6-4 and TRBJ1-2; 9 nucleotides line up with TRBD1. Trimming removed 6 bases from V and 6 bases from J; junction bases left unmatched: 11. Germline V gene sequence: CDR1 MRHNA, CDR2 SNTAGT. The CDR3 has 15 residues. This chain's CDR3 is CASRQTGTGKDGYTF. The CDR3 nucleotides are TGTGCCAGCAGACAAACCGGGACAGGGAAAGATGGCTACACCTTC.

The rearrangement joins TRBV15 to TRBJ1-3; 10 bases are shared with TRBD1. The ends lost 2 bases at V and 5 bases at J; junction bases unmatched: 6. The CDR3 is 16 amino acids. CDR1 LNHNV and CDR2 YYDKDF come from the germline V gene (reference sequence). In DNA, the CDR3 is TGTGCCACCAGCAGATCCCCGGGACAGGGGAGAAACACCATATATTTT. Residues: CATSRSPGQGRNTIYF. Looking up the rest from reference TRBV15 and TRBJ1-3 gives the full variable domain: DAMVIQNPRYQVTQFGKPVTLSCSQTLNHNVMYWYQQKSSQAPKLLFHYYDKDFNNEADTPDNFQSRRPNTSFCFLDIRSPGLGDTAMYLCATSRSPGQGRNTIYFGEGSWLTVV.

CDR3 sequence: CASSLPVGEQFF. In DNA, the CDR3 is TGTGCCAGCAGTTTACCCGTCGGTGAGCAGTTCTTC. This chain joins TRBV12-3 or TRBV12-4 and TRBJ2-1; D gene ambiguous. The CDR3 has 12 residues. Deletions cut 2 bases from V and 9 bases from J, with 8 bases between.

This sequence joins TRBV5-8 and TRBJ1-1, with D perhaps TRBD1 (5 bases). The germline V gene has CDR1 SGHTS and CDR2 YDEGEE. Trimming pared 4 bases from V and 2 bases from J, leaving 12 bases between. The CDR3 covers 14 residues. For the CDR3, the DNA is TGTGCCAGCAGCGCGGGACGGAAAAACACTGAAGCTTTCTTT. This codes for CASSAGRKNTEAFF.

The J gene is TRBJ2-3, the V gene TRBV10-3; no firm D call. The V and J ends lost 0 bases and 5 bases respectively, with 12 bases between them. CDR3 length: 15 residues. CDR1 is ENHRY and CDR2 is SYGVKD in the germline V gene. CDR3 protein: CAISESTPDRDTQYF. As DNA, the CDR3 is TGTGCCATCAGTGAGTCGACACCCGATCGAGATACGCAGTATTTT.

CDR3 sequence reads: CAWSNLFGRETQYF. The CDR3 region has the DNA TGTGCCTGGAGCAACCTCTTCGGGAGGGAGACCCAGTACTTC. The V gene is TRBV30, the J gene TRBJ2-5, with TRBD2 identical over 7 bases. The germline V gene encodes CDR1 GTSNPN and CDR2 SVGIG (reference sequence). With 3 bases clipped from V and 5 bases from J, the junction kept 9 bases outside the gene matches. The CDR3 runs to 14 residues.

This clone was counted a few times. The chain combines TRBV10-3 with TRBJ1-5; 11 bases line up with TRBD1. The germline gives CDR1 ENHRY, CDR2 SYGVKD. Germline trimming cut 3 bases from V and 5 bases from J; bases unmatched to any gene: 3. The CDR3 sequence is 15 residues long. The CDR3 DNA follows: TGTGCCATCAGTGATAGGGACAGGGGGGATCAGCCCCAGCATTTT. Its protein is CAISDRDRGDQPQHF.

Note on this clone: The same CDR3 is also encoded by other DNA sequences in this sample. The chain carries TRBV27 and TRBJ2-7, with 7 bases matching TRBD2. The CDR3 spans 14 residues. The germline CDR1 and CDR2 sequences are MNHEY and SMNVEV (reference sequence). The junction had 2 bases not matched to a gene; V was cut back by 0 bases and J by 3 bases. CDR3 DNA sequence: TGTGCCAGCAGTTTATCCGGCGGGAGCTACGAGCAGTACTTC. It yields the protein CASSLSGGSYEQYF.

This clone was picked up one time. This chain uses TRBV25-1 with TRBJ1-6; no definite D call. Trimming pared 3 bases from V and 13 bases from J, leaving 13 bases between. CDR1 is MGHDK, CDR2 SYGVNS, per germline. The CDR3 loop spans 13 amino acids. The CDR3 loop reads CASSDRILGPLHF. The CDR3 bases are TGTGCCAGCAGTGACCGGATATTGGGCCCCCTCCACTTT.

V gene TRBV11-2 combines with J gene TRBJ2-1; TRBD2 matches 8 bases. V trimming: 4 bases; J trimming: 3 bases; junction bases outside the gene matches: 8. The CDR3 sequence is 16 residues long. In germline, CDR1 is SGHAT, CDR2 FQNNGV. CDR3 loop: CASSSHGRANYNEQFF. The CDR3 DNA follows: TGTGCCAGCAGCTCCCACGGGAGGGCCAACTACAATGAGCAGTTCTTC.

This clone was seen once. The chain combines TRBV4-1 with TRBJ1-5, with D maybe TRBD1 (5 bases). The germline V gene has CDR1 MGHRA and CDR2 YSYEKL. V was pared by 1 base and J by 0 bases, with 16 bases between. The CDR3 length is 18 residues. The CDR3 DNA sequence: TGCGCCAGCAGCCAAGTTTTGGCAGGGCTTTATAGCAATCAGCCCCAGCATTTT. This translates into CASSQVLAGLYSNQPQHF.

V is TRBV27 and J is TRBJ1-4; D remains ambiguous. Trimming took off 6 bases at V and 0 bases at J, with 8 bases between the two ends. Per germline, CDR1 MNHEY and CDR2 SMNVEV (reference sequence). The CDR3 has 14 amino acids. CDR3 nucleotides: TGTGCCAGCAGAACGCCGGCAACTAATGAAAAACTGTTTTTT. As protein: CASRTPATNEKLFF. Combining the CDR3 with reference TRBV27 and TRBJ1-4 gives the whole variable domain EAQVTQNPRYLITVTGKKLTVTCSQNMNHEYMSWYRQDPGLGLRQIYYSMNVEVTDKGDVPEGYKVSRKEKRNFPLILESPSPNQTSLYFCASRTPATNEKLFFGSGTQLSVL.

For this clone: At one end, the junction sequence differs from germline, possibly due to a read error. The chain combines TRBV3-1 (or the pseudogene TRBV3-2) with TRBJ1-3; D is ambiguous. The CDR3 contains 16 residues. Looked up from germline, CDR1 is LGHDT and CDR2 is YNNKEL (reference sequence). CDR3 coding DNA: TGTGCCAGCAGTCAAGTGGAGGCCGCCAATGGAAACACCATATATTTT. It is translated as CASSQVEAANGNTIYF.

The chain is built from TRBV10-3 and TRBJ2-7; 12 nucleotides line up with TRBD2. Germline trimming cut 6 bases from V and 4 bases from J; bases unmatched to any gene: 7. The CDR3 extends over 15 amino acids. The germline V gene has CDR1 ENHRY and CDR2 SYGVKD. The CDR3 nucleotides read TGTGCCATCAGCCGCCTAGCGGGAGGGGAATACGAGCAGTACTTC. Amino acids: CAISRLAGGEYEQYF.

The rearrangement links TRBV11-2 to TRBJ1-3; D unclear. Deletions cut 3 bases from V and 0 bases from J, with 9 bases between. The CDR3 runs to 15 residues. CDR1 is SGHAT and CDR2 is FQNNGV in the germline V gene. CDR3 sequence: CASSFQSDSGNTIYF. For the CDR3, the DNA is TGTGCCAGCAGCTTCCAGAGCGACTCTGGAAACACCATATATTTT. The whole variable domain, remainder taken from reference TRBV11-2 and TRBJ1-3, is EAGVAQSPRYKIIEKRQSVAFWCNPISGHATLYWYQQILGQGPKLLIQFQNNGVVDDSQLPKDRFSAERLKGVDSTLKIQPAKLEDSAVYLCASSFQSDSGNTIYFGEGSWLTVV.

This chain connects TRBV20-1 to TRBJ1-2, with D maybe TRBD1 (5 bases). Trimming took 3 bases from V and 8 from J, leaving 10 bases between them. The V gene's germline CDR1 is DFQATT and CDR2 SNEGSKA (reference sequence). The CDR3 sequence is 11 residues long. Here the CDR3 reads CSARGLPGYTF. DNA of the CDR3: TGCAGTGCTAGGGGACTTCCGGGCTACACCTTC.